This TCR beta chain was profiled in a study of blood T cell repertoires in COVID-19 (dated by TCRdb to 2018 to 2021). Broadly, across the study: Collaborator samples came from the United States, Italy and Spain and covered acute and convalescent phases of COVID-19. Where HLA class I and class II types were available, the types were taken from metadata supplied by the sample provider, not from assay-based typing. The repertoires were released in a freely available public database intended as a resource for research on the immune response to SARS-CoV-2. The dataset comprised deeply sampled blood TCRbeta repertoires from subjects exposed to, actively infected with, or recovered from COVID-19. The material from the prospective study consisted of cDNA or gDNA derived from T cells, B-cell-depleted T cells, or PBMCs. Samples were obtained from the ongoing ImmuneRACE study (first 160 participants) and from about 1,300 subjects provided by 6 global collaborators. The sample metadata nearly always contained a de-identified subject ID, COVID-19 status, age in years and sex. Overall results and qualifications from the work: The quantity of clinical and demographic metadata differed by source and by participant and was supplied without curation.

This clone was counted a few times. Its target antigen remains unknown. Per-base quality was not reported, and no clone a single base away is much larger than it. V and J are trimmed by 4 bases and 5 bases, and the gene matches miss 11 bases of the junction. Taken from cysteine to phenylalanine, the CDR3 has 16 residues. Left in the record is the CDR3 DNA by itself, 48 bases read in frame from the first base. CDR1 and CDR2 are drawn from the germline V gene: SGHTA, FQGNSA. In the prospective study, participants were about 18 to 95 years old, resided in about two dozen geographic areas of the United States, and were enrolled through a virtual design. In the prospective study, cohorts were assigned on the basis of participant-reported clinical history obtained from a screening survey and a study questionnaire. For ImmuneRACE Cohort 3, a participant was defined as recovered based on two consecutive negative NP/OP PCR tests, clearance by a healthcare professional, or resolution of symptoms. In the prospective study, whole blood, serum and a nasopharyngeal or oropharyngeal swab were collected from each participant by mobile phlebotomists. Over a roughly 2-month period, participants in the prospective study had the option of providing additional blood draws and questionnaires. Blood samples from the prospective study were shipped frozen or at room temperature prior to DNA extraction.

TCRbeta CDR3 regions were amplified from genomic DNA by means of the immunoSEQ Assay, a bias-controlled multiplex PCR. The paper's processing steps were these. The number of nucleated cells in each sample was estimated from the amplification of reference gene primers within the assay. Sequence reads were collapsed and filtered to measure the absolute abundance of every unique TCRbeta CDR3 rearrangement. Productive Simpson clonality was computed per sample as the square root of Simpson's diversity index over productive rearrangements. TCRdb's version of the immuneACCESS table is confined to in-frame rearrangements and falls short of the full clone set. An unresolved V gene accounts for under half of the shortfall where checked; the remainder is of unknown origin. That table is the source of V, J and clone size, and D and trimming were worked out from the DNA. In all, the sample holds some 300,000 clones, and approximately 89% of those were seen once. The top ten clonotypes cover approximately 8.8% of the sample.

This TCR was recovered from a woman aged 40 to 50 who had recovered from COVID-19. Sequencing was performed on PBMCs or T cells enriched from blood (not recorded which). The V and J genes are TRBV7-2 and TRBJ2-5; TRBD2 aligns with 9 central bases. The nucleotides are TGTGCCAGCAGCTCCAACCCCGGACTAGCGACGGAGACCCAGTACTTC. Its coded protein is CASSSNPGLATETQYF.